This TCR beta chain was recovered during a study of prognosis after radiotherapy for stage I lung cancer (TCRdb year 2021). Turning to the overall study: Over 15 stage I NSCLC patients were enrolled in Nanjing, China, between early 2018 and 2019. Roughly 14 patients presented with newly diagnosed primary stage I lung tumors, and 4 to 6 carried oligometastatic NSCLC following surgical resection of the primary tumor. Every patient was deemed medically inoperable, more than ten because of comorbidities and roughly 7 because they refused surgery. Ages in the cohort of approximately 13 men and five to seven women ranged from roughly 50 to 90 years, with a median of 74. Under 15 patients had adenocarcinoma and several had squamous cell carcinoma as the tumor histology. SBRT was given in 3 to 5 fractions with a biologically effective dose of at least 100 Gy, using image-guided IMRT or VMAT. In every patient, SBRT was given without any concurrent therapy. Distant metastases were developed by four of the 19 patients after SBRT, at a median of around seven months, whereas no significant progression was observed in the other 15 patients. The study profiled peripheral blood TCR beta repertoires from stage I NSCLC patients before and after stereotactic body radiotherapy and related them to distant failure. For each of the roughly 19 patients, one blood sample was taken before SBRT and one after, so the study sequenced some 40 samples in total. Study-wide findings and limitations: Post-SBRT Shannon entropy and its change from baseline were lower in patients who developed distant metastases; baseline Shannon entropy was not associated with metastases. The small cohort and short follow-up limited the study, so independent validation of the findings is needed. TRBV and TRBJ usage frequencies reportedly varied with metastasis status, involving two V genes at baseline and 9 or 10 V and two J genes after SBRT. No determination of tumor specificity was made for expanded TCR clones. A decrease in unique TCR clone counts was observed after SBRT (median around 9,800 before versus more than 6,000 after; Wilcoxon paired P=0.011). None of the reported P values were adjusted for multiple comparisons.

The junction shows trimming of 5 bases on V and 1 base on J, and the gene matches do not reach 6 bases of it. Taken from the germline V gene, the CDR1 and CDR2 loops are MNHNS and SASEGT. The CDR3 runs 15 residues from the cysteine to the phenylalanine. Only the CDR3 portion is preserved as DNA: 45 bases, with reading frame beginning at the first base. This clonotype was seen ten or more times. No antigen is known for it. No per-base quality is available; no much larger clone lies one base away. Two rounds of multiplex PCR were performed to amplify the TCR beta CDR3 region from genomic DNA. In the first PCR round, primers specific to each TRBV and TRBJ gene were used, and the primer sequences were filed in Chinese patent CN105087789A. The second PCR round used universal primers. The Roche High Pure PCR Template Preparation Kit was used to extract genomic DNA from frozen PBMCs. Paired-end sequencing with 151 bp reads was performed on the libraries using an Illumina HiSeq 3000. The paper's processing steps were these. CutAdapt was used to remove raw reads lacking the multiplex PCR primer sequences. High-quality paired reads were merged into contigs with PEAR. TRB V, D and J gene segments were assigned to each contig with MiXCR by alignment to reference sequences. To remove sequencing errors, CDR3 sequences were clustered according to base quality and sequence similarity. Shannon entropy, normalized by the natural log of the productive TCR sequence number, served as the measure of diversity. To get clonality, Shannon entropy was divided by the natural log of the number of unique clonotypes, and that result was subtracted from one. Progression-free survival cut-offs for repertoire metrics were chosen using the Youden index of ROC curves, with analyses run in R 3.5.3. The public reads were reanalyzed by TCRdb: fastp trimming at Q25, MiXCR alignment, in-frame beta chains only. All rows with the same CDR3 protein become a single entry with the most common DNA and genes. In this record, the V and J calls reflect TCRdb's handling and not the investigators' own analysis. The sample data list nearly 35,000 distinct CDR3 sequences, and around 30% of these were observed just once. Of the sample, less than 30% falls within the top ten clones.

All patients had node-negative disease on CT and PET/CT, and none had a history of other malignancies or prior chemotherapy or radiotherapy. Around 6 milliliters of peripheral venous blood were drawn into EDTA tubes at each of two time points. Ficoll-Paque Plus density-gradient centrifugation was used to isolate PBMCs. Samples were stored at -80°C immediately after collection until analysis. The rearrangement combines TRBV6-1 with TRBJ2-7; 9 central bases correspond to TRBD1. The clonotype comes from a donor aged 50 or older with non-small cell lung cancer. Sequenced here: PBMCs, sampled before or after stereotactic body radiation therapy (not recorded which). The CDR3 protein: CASSQTDRGSYEQYF. The DNA reads TGTGCCAGCAGTCAGACCGACAGGGGGTCCTACGAGCAGTACTTC.